One sample yielded the 2 T cell receptor beta chains listed below, sequenced in a study of T cells in localized non-small cell lung cancer. Clones were sequenced by immunoSEQ multiplex PCR, and TCRdb holds only the in-frame ones, with some missing. This table has tens of thousands of clones, roughly four fifths appearing once. Sample: peripheral blood, taken before any cancer treatment. These receptors all stem from a female donor at least 60 years old with stage II squamous cell lung carcinoma.

This chain uses TRBV7-7 with TRBJ2-6, with TRBD1 as a possible D gene (6 bases). CDR3 length: 20 residues. Germline CDR1 is SSHAT and CDR2 is FNYEAQ (reference sequence). Trimming stripped 6 bases from V and 0 bases from J, with 24 bases between. The CDR3 protein is CASSPFPPQGTISGANVLTF. In DNA form, the CDR3 reads TGTGCCAGCAGTCCATTCCCTCCACAGGGTACCATCTCTGGGGCCAACGTCCTGACTTTC.

V is TRBV5-4 and J is TRBJ2-1; no definite D call. Germline CDR1 reads SGHNT; CDR2 reads YYREEE (reference sequence). With 5 bases removed from V and 6 bases from J, the gap between germline ends came to 12 bases. This CDR3 region has 13 residues. Here the CDR3 DNA reads TGTGCCAGCAGTCAAACCGGCGGCAATGAGCAGTTCTTC. It yields the protein CASSQTGGNEQFF.